This T cell receptor beta chain was identified in a study of blood T cell repertoires in COVID-19. Background on the study: Samples representing acute and convalescent COVID-19 were sourced from the United States, Italy and Spain. The cDNA or gDNA used as material had been derived from T cells, B-cell-depleted T cells, or PBMCs.

The V and J ends lost 3 bases and 2 bases, in that order; junction bases with no gene match: 6. Germline V gene sequence: CDR1 SGHRS, CDR2 YFSETQ. This CDR3 has 15 amino acids. In the authors' methods: Amplification of reference gene primers was used by the study to estimate nucleated cell counts. Sequencing was performed with immunoSEQ multiplex PCR; in TCRdb, only in-frame clones are kept and a portion is missing. V, J and clone size are taken as reported in that table, and D and trimming were inferred from the DNA itself. The sample shows under 400,000 clones, around 90% of them seen only once. The sample consisted of peripheral blood. This sequence joins TRBV5-1 and TRBJ2-7, with 9 positions matching TRBD1. The sequence was collected from a young man with active or convalescent COVID-19. As DNA, the CDR3 is TGCGCCAGCAGCTGGGGGGACAGGGAAACCTACGAGCAGTACTTC. This codes for CASSWGDRETYEQYF. The variable domain in full, completed from reference TRBV5-1 and TRBJ2-7, reads KAGVTQTPRYLIKTRGQQVTLSCSPISGHRSVSWYQQTPGQGLQFLFEYFSETQRNKGNFPGRFSGRQFSNSRSEMNVSTLELGDSALYLCASSWGDRETYEQYFGPGTRLTVT.